This TCR beta chain appears in the sequencing data of a study of cytomegalovirus exposure and HLA in healthy donors. Germline V gene sequence: CDR1 SGHKS, CDR2 YYEKEE (reference sequence). V dropped 3 bases and J dropped 4; count of bases not matched to a gene: 3. The CDR3 runs 16 residues. Details on this clone: Its specificity is not known.

The study, taken as a whole, reports: Sequencing likely generated an artifact that appeared as a cluster of highly shared sequence variants. When analyzed later, a missense DCLRE1C variant was found to be linked to TCR beta V- and J-gene trimming.

PCR amplification relied on 60 Vbeta primers (plus 13 Jbeta primers). TCRdb's copy holds only in-frame clones and misses some; the assay was immunoSEQ multiplex PCR. The sample lists about 70,000 clones; 65% to 70% were seen once. Input material: PBMCs. The V gene is TRBV5-5, the J gene TRBJ2-1; 14 positions match TRBD2. The sequence came from a woman aged 25 to 45 in good health and CMV-seronegative. Here the CDR3 DNA reads TGTGCCAGCAGCTCCCGACTAGCGGGGGGGTACAATGAGCAGTTCTTC. Translation gives CASSSRLAGGYNEQFF.